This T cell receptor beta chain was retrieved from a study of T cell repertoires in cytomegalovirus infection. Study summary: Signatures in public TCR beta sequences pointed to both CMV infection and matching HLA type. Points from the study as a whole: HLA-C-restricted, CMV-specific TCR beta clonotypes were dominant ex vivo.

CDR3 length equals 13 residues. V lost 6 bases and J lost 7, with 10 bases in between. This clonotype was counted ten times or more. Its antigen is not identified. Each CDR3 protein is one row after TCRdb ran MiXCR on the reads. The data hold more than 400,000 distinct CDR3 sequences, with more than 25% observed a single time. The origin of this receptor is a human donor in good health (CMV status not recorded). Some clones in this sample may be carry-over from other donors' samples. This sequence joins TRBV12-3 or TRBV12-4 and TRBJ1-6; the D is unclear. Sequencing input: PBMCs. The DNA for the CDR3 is TGTGCCAGCAGGTGGATGGGGAATTCACCCCTCCACTTT. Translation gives CASRWMGNSPLHF.